This T cell receptor (beta chain) was recorded in a study of beta chain features in type 1 diabetes. Study-level information: The number of sorted cells examined across all samples was 107,917,701.

CDR1 is SGHRS, CDR2 YFSETQ, per germline. V lost 4 bases and J lost 6, with 14 bases in between. The CDR3 is 14 residues long. Staining for CD45RO/CCR7/CD25/CD127/CD95/CD27 allowed sorting of CD4+ naive, central memory, regulatory and stem cell-like memory cells. Expressed TCRB transcripts got sequenced, as all isolated RNA was reverse transcribed. Clones were sequenced by immunoSEQ multiplex PCR, and TCRdb holds only the in-frame ones, with some missing. The sample includes 350,000 to 400,000 clones, approximately 16% of them seen just once. The material sequenced was naive CD4+ T cells from blood. The sequence was collected from a woman between 18 and 30 years old in good health. The chain joins TRBV5-1 to TRBJ2-1; D ambiguous. For the CDR3, the DNA is TGCGCCAGCAGCGGGCAGCCGCCAGTCAATGAGCAGTTCTTC. Translation gives CASSGQPPVNEQFF.